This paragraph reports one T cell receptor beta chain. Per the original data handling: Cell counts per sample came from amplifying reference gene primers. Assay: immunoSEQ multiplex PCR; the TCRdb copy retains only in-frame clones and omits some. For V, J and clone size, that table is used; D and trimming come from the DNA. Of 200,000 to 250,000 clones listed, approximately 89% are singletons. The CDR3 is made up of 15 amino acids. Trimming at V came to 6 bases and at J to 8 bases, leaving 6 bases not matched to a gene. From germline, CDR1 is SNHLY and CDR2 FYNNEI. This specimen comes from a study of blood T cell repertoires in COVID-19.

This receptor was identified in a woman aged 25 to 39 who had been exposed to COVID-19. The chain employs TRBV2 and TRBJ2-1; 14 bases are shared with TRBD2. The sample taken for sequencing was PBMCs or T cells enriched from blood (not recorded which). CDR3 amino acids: CASREGTSGSHEQFF. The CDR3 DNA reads TGTGCCAGCAGGGAGGGGACTAGCGGGAGTCATGAGCAGTTCTTC.